This entry features one TCR beta chain sequence. This specimen belongs to a study of T-cell reconstitution after alpha-beta-depleted transplantation in children. Trimming left V 4 bases short and J 14 bases short, with 21 bases between. The CDR3 totals 14 residues. Germline CDR1 SGHAT, CDR2 FQNNGV. A TCRbeta library incorporating unique molecular identifiers was prepared. Each CDR3 protein is one row after TCRdb ran MiXCR on the PCR reads. This table holds about 540,000 distinct CDR3 sequences, 15% to 20% found once. J is TRBJ2-1 and V is TRBV11-2; tentative D call: TRBD2 (5 bases). Sequences were derived from PBMCs from the stem cell graft donor, sampled from the stem cell graft. The TCR sequence derives from a human donor who donated a stem cell graft to a child with acute lymphoblastic leukemia. This CDR3 is CASSSPREGNREFF. The CDR3 DNA reads as TGTGCCAGCAGCTCCCCTCGGGAAGGGAATAGGGAGTTCTTC.